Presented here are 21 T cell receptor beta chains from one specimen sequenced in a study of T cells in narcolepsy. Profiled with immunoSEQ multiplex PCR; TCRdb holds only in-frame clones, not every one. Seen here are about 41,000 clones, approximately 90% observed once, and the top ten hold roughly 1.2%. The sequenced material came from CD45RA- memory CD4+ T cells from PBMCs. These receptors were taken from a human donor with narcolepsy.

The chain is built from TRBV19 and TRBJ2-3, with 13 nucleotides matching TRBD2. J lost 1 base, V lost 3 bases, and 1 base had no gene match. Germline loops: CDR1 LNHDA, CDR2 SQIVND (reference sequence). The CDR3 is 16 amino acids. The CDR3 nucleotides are TGTGCCAGTAGTATGACTAGCGGGGGGCGCACAGATACGCAGTATTTT. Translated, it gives CASSMTSGGRTDTQYF.

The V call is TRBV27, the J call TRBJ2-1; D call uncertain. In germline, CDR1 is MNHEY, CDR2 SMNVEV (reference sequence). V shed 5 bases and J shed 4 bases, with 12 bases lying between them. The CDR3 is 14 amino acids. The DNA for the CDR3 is TGTGCCAGCAGTAGTCAGGACGGGTACAATGAGCAGTTCTTC. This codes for CASSSQDGYNEQFF.

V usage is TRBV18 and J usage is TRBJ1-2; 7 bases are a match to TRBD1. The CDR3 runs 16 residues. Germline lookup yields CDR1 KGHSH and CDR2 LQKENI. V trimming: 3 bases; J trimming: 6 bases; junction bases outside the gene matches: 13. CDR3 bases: TGTGCCAGCTCACCTTCGGGACAGCGGATGAATCATGGCTACACCTTC. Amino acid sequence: CASSPSGQRMNHGYTF.

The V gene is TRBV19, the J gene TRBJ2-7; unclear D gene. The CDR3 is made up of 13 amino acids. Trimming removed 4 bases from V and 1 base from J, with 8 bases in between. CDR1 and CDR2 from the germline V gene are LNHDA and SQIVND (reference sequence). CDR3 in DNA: TGTGCCAGTAGTAGGGCCCAGTCCTACGAGCAGTACTTC. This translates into CASSRAQSYEQYF.

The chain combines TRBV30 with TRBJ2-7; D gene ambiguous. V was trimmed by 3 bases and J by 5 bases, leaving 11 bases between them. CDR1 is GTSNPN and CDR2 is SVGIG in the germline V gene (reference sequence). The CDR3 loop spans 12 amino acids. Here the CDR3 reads CAWSRRLDEQYF. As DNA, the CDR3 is TGTGCCTGGAGCCGACGTCTGGACGAGCAGTACTTC.

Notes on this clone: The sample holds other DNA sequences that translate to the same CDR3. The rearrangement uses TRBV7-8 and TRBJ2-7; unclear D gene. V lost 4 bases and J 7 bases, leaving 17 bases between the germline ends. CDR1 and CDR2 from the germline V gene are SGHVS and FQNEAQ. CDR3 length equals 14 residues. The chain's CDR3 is CASSSRWERYEQYF. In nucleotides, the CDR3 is TGTGCCAGCAGCTCAAGGTGGGAACGCTATGAGCAGTACTTC. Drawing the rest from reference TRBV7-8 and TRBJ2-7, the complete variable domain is GAGVSQSPRYKVAKRGQDVALRCDPISGHVSLFWYQQALGQGPEFLTYFQNEAQLDKSGLPSDRFFAERPEGSVSTLKIQRTQQEDSAVYLCASSSRWERYEQYFGPGTRLTVT.

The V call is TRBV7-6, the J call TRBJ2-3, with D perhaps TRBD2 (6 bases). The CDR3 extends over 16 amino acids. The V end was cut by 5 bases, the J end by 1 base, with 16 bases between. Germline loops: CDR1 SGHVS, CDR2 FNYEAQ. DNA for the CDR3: TGTGCCAGCAGCCGAGGAGGGCAGGGAGGCACAGATACGCAGTATTTT. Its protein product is CASSRGGQGGTDTQYF.

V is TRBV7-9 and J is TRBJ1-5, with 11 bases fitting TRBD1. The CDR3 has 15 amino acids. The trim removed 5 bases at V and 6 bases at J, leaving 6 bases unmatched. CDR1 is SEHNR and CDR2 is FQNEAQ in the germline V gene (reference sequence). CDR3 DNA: TGTGCCAGCAGCCCCGGACAGGGGGCGGGTCAGCCCCAGCATTTT. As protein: CASSPGQGAGQPQHF.

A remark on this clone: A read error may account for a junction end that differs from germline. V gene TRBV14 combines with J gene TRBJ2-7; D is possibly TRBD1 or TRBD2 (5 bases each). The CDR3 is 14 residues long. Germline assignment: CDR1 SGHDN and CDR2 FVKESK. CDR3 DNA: TGTGCCAGCAGCCCGTCCGGGACCGCCTACGCGCAGTACTTC. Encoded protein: CASSPSGTAYAQYF.

The DNA of the CDR3 is TGTGCCAGCAGCTTAGGACATGCGAACACTGAAGCTTTCTTT. Translating gives CASSLGHANTEAFF. The chain has TRBV7-8 and TRBJ1-1; D is unresolved. Germline-derived CDR1 and CDR2 are SGHVS and FQNEAQ. V lost 1 base and J 1 base, leaving 7 bases between the germline ends. The CDR3 length is 14 residues.

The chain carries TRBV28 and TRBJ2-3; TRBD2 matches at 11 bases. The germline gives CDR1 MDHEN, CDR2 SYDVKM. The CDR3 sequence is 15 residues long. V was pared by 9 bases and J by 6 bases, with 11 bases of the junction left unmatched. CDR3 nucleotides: TGTGCCAGTAACCCGGGACTAGCGGTCGGCGATACGCAGTATTTT. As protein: CASNPGLAVGDTQYF.

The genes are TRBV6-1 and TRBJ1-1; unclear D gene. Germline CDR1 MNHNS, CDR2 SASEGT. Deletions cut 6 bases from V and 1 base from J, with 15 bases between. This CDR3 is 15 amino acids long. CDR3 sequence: CASSEDPGGNTEAFF. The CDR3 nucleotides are TGTGCCAGCAGCGAGGACCCGGGAGGGAACACTGAAGCTTTCTTT.

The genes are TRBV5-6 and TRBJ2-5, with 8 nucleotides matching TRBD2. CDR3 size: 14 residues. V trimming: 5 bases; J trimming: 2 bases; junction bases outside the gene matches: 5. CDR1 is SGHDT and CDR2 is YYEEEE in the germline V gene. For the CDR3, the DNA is TGTGCCAGCAGAAACGGACTAGCACAAGAGACCCAGTACTTC. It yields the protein CASRNGLAQETQYF.

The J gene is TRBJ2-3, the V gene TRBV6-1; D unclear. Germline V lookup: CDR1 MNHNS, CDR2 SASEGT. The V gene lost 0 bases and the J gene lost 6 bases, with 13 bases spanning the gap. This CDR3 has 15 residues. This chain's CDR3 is CASSEAARPSDTQYF. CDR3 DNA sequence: TGTGCCAGCAGTGAAGCCGCCCGACCCAGCGATACGCAGTATTTT.

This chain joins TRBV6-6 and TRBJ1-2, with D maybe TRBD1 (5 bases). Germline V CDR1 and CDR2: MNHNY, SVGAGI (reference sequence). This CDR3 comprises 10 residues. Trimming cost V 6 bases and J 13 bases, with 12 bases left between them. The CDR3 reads CASRGGMGTF. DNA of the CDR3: TGTGCCAGCAGGGGGGGGATGGGCACCTTC.

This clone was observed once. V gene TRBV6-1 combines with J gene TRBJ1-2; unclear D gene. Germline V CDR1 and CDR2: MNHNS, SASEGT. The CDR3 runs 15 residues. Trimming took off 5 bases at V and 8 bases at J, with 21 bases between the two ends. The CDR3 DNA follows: TGTGCCAGCAGTACCCAAACCGGTTTAGGAGGCGGCTACACCTTC. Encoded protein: CASSTQTGLGGGYTF.

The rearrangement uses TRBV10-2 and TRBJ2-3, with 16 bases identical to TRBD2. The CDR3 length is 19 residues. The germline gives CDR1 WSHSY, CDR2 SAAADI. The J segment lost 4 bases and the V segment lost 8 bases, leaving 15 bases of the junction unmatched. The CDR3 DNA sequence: TGCGCCAGCGAACCAACAGGAGGGACTAGCGGGGGGGCGGCAGATACGCAGTATTTT. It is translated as CASEPTGGTSGGAADTQYF.

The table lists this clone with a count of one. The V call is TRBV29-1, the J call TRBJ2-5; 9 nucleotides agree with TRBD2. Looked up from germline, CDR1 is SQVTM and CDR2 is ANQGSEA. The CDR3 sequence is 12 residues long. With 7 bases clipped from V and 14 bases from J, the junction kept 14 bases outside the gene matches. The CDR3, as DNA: TGCAGCGGCCGGTCCGGGACTAGCCTCCTTTACTTC. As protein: CSGRSGTSLLYF.

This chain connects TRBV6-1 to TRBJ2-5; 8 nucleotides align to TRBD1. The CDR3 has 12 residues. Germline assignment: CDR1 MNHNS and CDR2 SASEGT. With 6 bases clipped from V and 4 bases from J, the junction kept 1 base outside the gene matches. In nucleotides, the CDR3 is TGTGCCAGCAGACAGGGGGGAGAGACCCAGTACTTC. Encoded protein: CASRQGGETQYF.

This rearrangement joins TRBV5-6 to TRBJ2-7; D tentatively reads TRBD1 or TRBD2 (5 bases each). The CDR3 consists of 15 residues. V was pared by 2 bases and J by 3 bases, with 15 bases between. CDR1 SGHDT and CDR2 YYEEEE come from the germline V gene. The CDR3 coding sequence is TGTGCCAGCAGCTTCTGGCTAGGGGAGTACTACGAGCAGTACTTC. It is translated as CASSFWLGEYYEQYF.

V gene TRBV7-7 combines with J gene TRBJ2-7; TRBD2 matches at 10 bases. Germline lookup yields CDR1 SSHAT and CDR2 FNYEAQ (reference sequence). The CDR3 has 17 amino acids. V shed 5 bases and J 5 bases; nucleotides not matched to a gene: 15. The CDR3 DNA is TGTGCCAGCAGCGTAGACCTTAAACTAGCGGGAAATGACGAGCAGTACTTC. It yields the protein CASSVDLKLAGNDEQYF.